This T cell receptor beta chain was recovered during a study of PD-L1 blockade in urothelial cancer. The repertoire was sequenced with immunoSEQ multiplex PCR; TCRdb's copy has only in-frame clones and lacks some. Of 71,000 or so clones listed, roughly nine tenths are singletons. The germline V gene has CDR1 LNHNV and CDR2 YYDKDF (reference sequence). The ends were cut back, 5 bases at V and 4 bases at J, with 9 bases in the middle. The CDR3 has 13 amino acids. The receptor was isolated from a man in his fifties or sixties with urothelial cancer. Sequenced material: PBMCs, taken around atezolizumab (anti-PD-L1) treatment. V gene TRBV15 combines with J gene TRBJ1-5, with D possibly being TRBD1 (6 bases). Written as DNA, the CDR3 is TGTGCCACCAGCGAAGGGGGAAATCAGCCCCAGCATTTT. It is translated as CATSEGGNQPQHF.